This TCR beta chain was sequenced for a study of cytomegalovirus exposure and HLA in healthy donors. Whole-study findings and limits: A later analysis linked a missense variant in DCLRE1C to the trimming of TCR beta V and J genes.

As to this clone: Its antigen is as yet unknown.

V lost 4 bases and J lost 4; bases outside the gene matches: 19. CDR1 and CDR2 from the germline V gene are SGHDT and YYEEEE. The CDR3 is 19 amino acids. The PCR made use of 60 Vbeta and 13 Jbeta primers. The assay was immunoSEQ multiplex PCR, and TCRdb's table has in-frame clones only and misses some. This table has fewer than 350,000 clones, about 87% appearing once. The receptor's source is a woman under 30 in good health and CMV-seronegative. This chain uses TRBV5-6 with TRBJ2-1, with 8 bases identical to TRBD2. The sequenced sample consisted of PBMCs. The CDR3 sequence is CASSASTKSGGSPYNEQFF. The CDR3 nucleotides read TGTGCCAGCAGCGCCTCAACTAAGAGCGGGGGTTCACCATACAATGAGCAGTTCTTC.